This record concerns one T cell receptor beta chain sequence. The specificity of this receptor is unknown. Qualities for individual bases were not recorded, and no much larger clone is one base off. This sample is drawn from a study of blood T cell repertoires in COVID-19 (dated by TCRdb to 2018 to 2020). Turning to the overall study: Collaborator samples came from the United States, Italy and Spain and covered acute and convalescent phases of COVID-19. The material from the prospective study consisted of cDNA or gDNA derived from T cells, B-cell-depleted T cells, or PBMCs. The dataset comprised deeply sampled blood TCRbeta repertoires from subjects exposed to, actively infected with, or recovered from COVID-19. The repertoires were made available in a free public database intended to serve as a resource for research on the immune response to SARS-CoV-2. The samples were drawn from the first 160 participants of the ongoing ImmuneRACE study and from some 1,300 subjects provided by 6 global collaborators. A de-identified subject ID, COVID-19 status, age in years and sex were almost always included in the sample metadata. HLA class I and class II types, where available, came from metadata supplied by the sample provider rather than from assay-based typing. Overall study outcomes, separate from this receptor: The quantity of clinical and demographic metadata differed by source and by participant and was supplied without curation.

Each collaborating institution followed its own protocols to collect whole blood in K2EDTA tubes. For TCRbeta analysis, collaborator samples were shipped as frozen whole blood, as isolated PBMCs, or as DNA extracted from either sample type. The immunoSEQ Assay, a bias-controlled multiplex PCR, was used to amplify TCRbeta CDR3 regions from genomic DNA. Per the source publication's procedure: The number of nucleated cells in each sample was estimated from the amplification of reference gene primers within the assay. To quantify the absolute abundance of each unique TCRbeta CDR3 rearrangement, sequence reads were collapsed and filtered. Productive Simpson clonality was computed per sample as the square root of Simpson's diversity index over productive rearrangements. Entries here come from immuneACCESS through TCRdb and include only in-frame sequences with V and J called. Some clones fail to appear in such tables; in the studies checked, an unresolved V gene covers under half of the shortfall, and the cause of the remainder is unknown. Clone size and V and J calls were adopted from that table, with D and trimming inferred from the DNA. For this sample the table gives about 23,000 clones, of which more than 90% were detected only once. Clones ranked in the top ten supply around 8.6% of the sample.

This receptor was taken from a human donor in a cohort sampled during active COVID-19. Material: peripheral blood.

The DNA reads as follows: TGTGCCAGCAACCCGGGACCCAGGGGCACTGAAGCTTTCTTT. It encodes CASNPGPRGTEAFF. Here the chain combines TRBV2 and TRBJ1-1, with a tentative D gene TRBD1 over 6 matching bases. Spanning cysteine to phenylalanine, the CDR3 consists of 14 amino acids. The retained sequence is limited to the CDR3, 42 bases, with the frame set at the first base. Via the germline V gene, CDR1 is SNHLY and CDR2 FYNNEI. Trimming costs V 7 bases and J 4 bases, and their ends lie 16 bases apart.